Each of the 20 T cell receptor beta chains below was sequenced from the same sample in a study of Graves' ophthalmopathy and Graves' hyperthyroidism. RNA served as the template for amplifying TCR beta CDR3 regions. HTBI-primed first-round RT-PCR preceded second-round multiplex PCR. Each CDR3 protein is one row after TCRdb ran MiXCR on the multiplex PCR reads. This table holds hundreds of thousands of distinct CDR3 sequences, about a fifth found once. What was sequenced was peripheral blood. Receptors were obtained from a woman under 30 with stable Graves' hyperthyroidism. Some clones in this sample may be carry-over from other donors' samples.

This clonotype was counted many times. The chain's CDR3 is CASSYSPANYGYTF. CDR3 DNA sequence: TGTGCCAGCAGTTACTCACCGGCAAACTATGGCTACACCTTC. The chain is built from TRBV6-5 and TRBJ1-2, with D uncertain. V was trimmed by 0 bases and J by 2 bases, leaving 7 bases between them. The CDR3 length is 14 residues. Germline CDR1 reads MNHEY; CDR2 reads SVGAGI.

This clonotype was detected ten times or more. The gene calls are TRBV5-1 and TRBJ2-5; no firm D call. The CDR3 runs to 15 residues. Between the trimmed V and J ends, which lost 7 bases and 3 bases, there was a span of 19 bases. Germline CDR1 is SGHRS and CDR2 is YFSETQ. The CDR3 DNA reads TGCGCCAGCGCCGATCGGGTGGTGGGTAAAGAGACCCAGTACTTC. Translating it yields CASADRVVGKETQYF.

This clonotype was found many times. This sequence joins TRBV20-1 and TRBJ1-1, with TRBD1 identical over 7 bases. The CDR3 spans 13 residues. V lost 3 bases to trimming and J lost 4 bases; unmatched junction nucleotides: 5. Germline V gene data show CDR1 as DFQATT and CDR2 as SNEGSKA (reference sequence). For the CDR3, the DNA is TGCAGTGCTAGGGTACAGGGGTCCACTGAAGCTTTCTTT. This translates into CSARVQGSTEAFF.

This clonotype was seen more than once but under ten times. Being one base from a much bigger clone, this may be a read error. The CDR3 protein is CSAPGQGVVQPQQF. CDR3 DNA sequence: TGCAGTGCCCCGGGACAGGGAGTCGTTCAGCCCCAGCAGTTT. This chain connects TRBV20-1 to TRBJ1-5; TRBD1 agrees at 9 bases. Germline V gene data show CDR1 as DFQATT and CDR2 as SNEGSKA (reference sequence). This CDR3 has 14 amino acids.

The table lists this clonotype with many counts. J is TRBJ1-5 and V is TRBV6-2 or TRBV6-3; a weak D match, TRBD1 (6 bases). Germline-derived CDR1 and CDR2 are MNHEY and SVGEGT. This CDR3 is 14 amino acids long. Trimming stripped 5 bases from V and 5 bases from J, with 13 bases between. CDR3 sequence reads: CASSRGTDYQPQHF. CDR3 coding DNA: TGTGCCAGCAGTAGGGGGACGGACTATCAGCCCCAGCATTTT.

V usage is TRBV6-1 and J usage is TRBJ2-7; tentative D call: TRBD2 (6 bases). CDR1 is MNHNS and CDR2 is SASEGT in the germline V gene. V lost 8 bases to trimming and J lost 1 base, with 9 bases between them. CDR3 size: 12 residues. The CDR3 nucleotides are TGTGCCAGCGCGGGACTTTCCTACGAGCAGTACTTC. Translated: CASAGLSYEQYF.

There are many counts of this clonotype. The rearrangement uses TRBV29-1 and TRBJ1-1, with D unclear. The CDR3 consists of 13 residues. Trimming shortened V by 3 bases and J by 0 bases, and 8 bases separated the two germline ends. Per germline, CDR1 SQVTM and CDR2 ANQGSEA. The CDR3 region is CSVEGSLNTEAFF. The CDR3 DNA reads TGCAGCGTTGAGGGCAGCTTGAACACTGAAGCTTTCTTT.

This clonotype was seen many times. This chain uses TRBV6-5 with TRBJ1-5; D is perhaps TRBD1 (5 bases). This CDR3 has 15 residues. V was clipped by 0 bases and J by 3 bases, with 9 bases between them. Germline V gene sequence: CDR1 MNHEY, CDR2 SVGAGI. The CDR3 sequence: CASSYSGGPNQPQHF. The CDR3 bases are TGTGCCAGCAGTTACTCTGGGGGACCCAATCAGCCCCAGCATTTT.

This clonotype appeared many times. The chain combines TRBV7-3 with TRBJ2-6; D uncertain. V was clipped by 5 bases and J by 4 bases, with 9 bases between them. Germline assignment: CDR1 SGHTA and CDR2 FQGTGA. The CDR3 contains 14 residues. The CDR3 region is CASSAQAGANVLTF. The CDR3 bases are TGTGCCAGCAGCGCCCAGGCGGGGGCCAACGTCCTGACTTTC.

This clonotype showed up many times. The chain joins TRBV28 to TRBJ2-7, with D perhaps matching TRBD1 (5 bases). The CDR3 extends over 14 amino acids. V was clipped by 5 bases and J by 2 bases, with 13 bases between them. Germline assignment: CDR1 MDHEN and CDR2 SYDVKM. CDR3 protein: CASSTQGLTYEQYF. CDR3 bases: TGTGCCAGCAGTACGCAGGGTTTGACCTACGAGCAGTACTTC.

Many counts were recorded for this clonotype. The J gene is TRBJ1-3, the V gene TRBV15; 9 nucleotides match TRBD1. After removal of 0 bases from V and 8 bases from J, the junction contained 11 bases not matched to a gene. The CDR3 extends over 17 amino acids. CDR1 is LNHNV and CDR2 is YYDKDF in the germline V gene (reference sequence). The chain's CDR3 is CATSRDSLKDRGDTIYF. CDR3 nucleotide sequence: TGTGCCACCAGCAGAGATTCCCTCAAGGACAGGGGCGACACCATATATTTT.

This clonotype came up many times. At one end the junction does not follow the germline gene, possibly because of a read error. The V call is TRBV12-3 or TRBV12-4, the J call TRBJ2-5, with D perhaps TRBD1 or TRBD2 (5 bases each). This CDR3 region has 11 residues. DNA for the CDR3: TGTGCCAGCAGTTTTCGGGACGCCCCCAGCTTC. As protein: CASSFRDAPSF.

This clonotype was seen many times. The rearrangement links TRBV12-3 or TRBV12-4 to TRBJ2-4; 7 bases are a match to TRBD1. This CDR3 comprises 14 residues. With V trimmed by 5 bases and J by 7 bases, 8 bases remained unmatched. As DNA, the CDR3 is TGTGCCAGCAGTACACAGGGGCCGGGGAACATTCAGTACTTC. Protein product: CASSTQGPGNIQYF.

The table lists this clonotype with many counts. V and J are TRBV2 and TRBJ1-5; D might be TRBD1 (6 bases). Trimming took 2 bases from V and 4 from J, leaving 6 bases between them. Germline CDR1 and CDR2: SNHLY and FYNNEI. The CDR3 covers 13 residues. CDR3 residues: CASSERGNQPQHF. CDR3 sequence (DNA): TGTGCCAGCAGTGAAAGGGGGAATCAGCCCCAGCATTTT.

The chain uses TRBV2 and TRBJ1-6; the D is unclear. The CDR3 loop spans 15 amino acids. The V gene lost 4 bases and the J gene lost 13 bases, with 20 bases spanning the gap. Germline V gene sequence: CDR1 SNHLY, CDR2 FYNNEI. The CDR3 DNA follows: TGTGCCAGCAGTGTCTTGGTAGTGACGCGCCAGCCCCTCCACTTT. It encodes CASSVLVVTRQPLHF.

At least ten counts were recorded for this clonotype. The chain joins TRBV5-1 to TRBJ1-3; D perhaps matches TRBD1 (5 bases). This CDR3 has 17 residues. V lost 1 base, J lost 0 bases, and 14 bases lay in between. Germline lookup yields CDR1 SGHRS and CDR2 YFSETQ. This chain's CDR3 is CASSLIEGTISGNTIYF. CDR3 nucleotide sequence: TGCGCCAGCAGCTTGATCGAGGGGACCATCTCTGGAAACACCATATATTTT. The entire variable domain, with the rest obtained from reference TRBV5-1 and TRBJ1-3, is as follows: KAGVTQTPRYLIKTRGQQVTLSCSPISGHRSVSWYQQTPGQGLQFLFEYFSETQRNKGNFPGRFSGRQFSNSRSEMNVSTLELGDSALYLCASSLIEGTISGNTIYFGEGSWLTVV.

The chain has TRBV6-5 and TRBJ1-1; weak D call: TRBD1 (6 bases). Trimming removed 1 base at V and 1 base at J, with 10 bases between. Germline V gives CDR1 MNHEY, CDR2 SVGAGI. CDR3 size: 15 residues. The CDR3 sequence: CASSYWGQKNTEAFF. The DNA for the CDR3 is TGTGCCAGCAGTTACTGGGGACAAAAGAACACTGAAGCTTTCTTT.

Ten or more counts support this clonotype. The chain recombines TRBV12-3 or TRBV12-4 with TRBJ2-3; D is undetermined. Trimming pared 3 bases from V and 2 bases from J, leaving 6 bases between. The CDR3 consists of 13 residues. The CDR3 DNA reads TGTGCCAGCAGTTTTGGGAACACAGATACGCAGTATTTT. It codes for CASSFGNTDTQYF.

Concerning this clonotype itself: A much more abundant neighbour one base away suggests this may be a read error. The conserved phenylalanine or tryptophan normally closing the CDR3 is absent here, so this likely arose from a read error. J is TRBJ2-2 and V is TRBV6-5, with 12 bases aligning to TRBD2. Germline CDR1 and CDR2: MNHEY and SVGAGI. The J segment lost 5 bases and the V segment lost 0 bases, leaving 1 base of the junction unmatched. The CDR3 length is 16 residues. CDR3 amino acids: CASSYSGLAGTGELFL. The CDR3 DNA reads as TGTGCCAGCAGTTACTCAGGACTAGCGGGAACCGGGGAGCTGTTTTTG.

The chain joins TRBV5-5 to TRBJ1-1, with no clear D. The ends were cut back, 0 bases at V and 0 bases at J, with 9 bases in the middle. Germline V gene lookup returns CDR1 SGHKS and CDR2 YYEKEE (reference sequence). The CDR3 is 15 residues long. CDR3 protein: CASSLDARMNTEAFF. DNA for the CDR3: TGTGCCAGCAGCTTGGACGCCAGAATGAACACTGAAGCTTTCTTT.